This T cell receptor beta chain was captured in a study of blood T cells in healthy people across ages. At the level of the study: Capture by template switching was about one barcoded beta molecule per two T cells.

Alongside a J-beta primer mix, a sample-barcoded 5' primer served in a second PCR lasting roughly 6 to 11 cycles. TCRdb re-called the 5' RACE reads with MiXCR, one entry per CDR3 protein. The sample consists of around 1,100,000 distinct CDR3 sequences, 35% to 40% of them appearing once. Germline V gene lookup returns CDR1 LGHDT and CDR2 YNNKEL (reference sequence). The V gene end was trimmed by 5 bases and the J gene end by 2 bases; junction bases not matched to a gene: 6. The CDR3 has 15 amino acids. This clonotype was detected only once. The sample taken for sequencing was blood. The chain employs TRBV3-1 and TRBJ2-1, with 7 bases matching TRBD1. This sequence was found in a man aged 18 to 35 in good health. The CDR3 loop reads CASSDRDSPYNEQFF. The CDR3 DNA reads TGTGCCAGCAGCGACCGGGACAGTCCCTACAATGAGCAGTTCTTC.